This TCR beta chain was observed in a study of blood T cells in healthy people across ages. Across the whole study: With template switching, about one barcoded beta molecule was captured per two T cells. General observations from the study: Donors of long life had a larger count of naive CD4+ cells and greater diversity than aged donors.

Through a sample-barcoded 5' primer and a J-beta primer mix, a second PCR was run for about 7 to 12 cycles. Each cDNA molecule received a tag from a template-switch adaptor that had 12 random nucleotides. TCRdb reprocessed the 5' RACE reads via MiXCR and lists one record per CDR3 protein. The profile shows some 1.8 million distinct CDR3 sequences, 39% of them singletons. This clonotype appeared a few times. As yet, its antigen is unknown. The sample was blood. The clonotype originates from a human donor in good health.

CDR3 loop: CAIRVRDSSYEQYF. Here the CDR3 DNA reads TGTGCCATCAGGGTCCGGGACAGCTCCTACGAGCAGTACTTC. The chain couples TRBV10-3 to TRBJ2-7, with TRBD1 matching 7 bases. CDR1 ENHRY and CDR2 SYGVKD come from the germline V gene. V lost 6 bases to trimming and J lost 0 bases; unmatched junction nucleotides: 5. The CDR3 runs to 14 residues.